These 7 T cell receptor beta chains were all obtained from the same sample, sequenced in a study of cytomegalovirus exposure and HLA in healthy donors. PCR involved 60 Vbeta and 13 Jbeta primers. Sequencing used immunoSEQ multiplex PCR; TCRdb keeps in-frame clones, though not all of them. The profile shows more than 150,000 clones, over 80% of them singletons. The source material was PBMCs. The receptor source for this set is a middle-aged man in good health and CMV-seropositive.

The V call is TRBV7-2, the J call TRBJ1-5; 7 positions agree with TRBD1. The CDR3 is 14 amino acids. J gave up 5 bases and V 3 bases, and 4 bases lay outside the gene matches. Per the germline V gene, CDR1 is SGHTA and CDR2 is FQGNSA. Written as DNA, the CDR3 is TGTGCCAGCAGCTTTGGCAGGGGGTATCAGCCCCAGCATTTT. It is translated as CASSFGRGYQPQHF.

The rearrangement links TRBV19 to TRBJ2-5; D perhaps matches TRBD2 (5 bases). The CDR3 covers 12 residues. Germline V gives CDR1 LNHDA, CDR2 SQIVND (reference sequence). V lost 6 bases and J 4 bases, leaving 9 bases between the germline ends. CDR3 residues: CASSGVRETQYF. CDR3 bases: TGTGCCAGTAGCGGGGTTAGAGAGACCCAGTACTTC.

This clone was found a few times. The chain joins TRBV6-5 to TRBJ1-2; unclear D gene. Trimming shortened V by 6 bases and J by 0 bases, and 5 bases separated the two germline ends. CDR3 length equals 12 residues. In germline, CDR1 is MNHEY, CDR2 SVGAGI. The CDR3 bases are TGTGCCAGCAGCGCAGCTAACTATGGCTACACCTTC. This codes for CASSAANYGYTF.

The rearrangement links TRBV19 to TRBJ2-7, with 14 nucleotides matching TRBD2. The V and J ends lost 2 bases and 0 bases, in that order; junction bases with no gene match: 6. The CDR3 sequence is 18 residues long. CDR1 is LNHDA and CDR2 is SQIVND in the germline V gene (reference sequence). The CDR3, as DNA: TGTGCCAGTAGTATACGTGGACTAGCGGGGGGACCCTCCTACGAGCAGTACTTC. It encodes CASSIRGLAGGPSYEQYF.

This clone was recorded a few times. This rearrangement joins TRBV4-2 to TRBJ1-3; maybe TRBD1 (5 bases). Germline V lookup: CDR1 LGHNA, CDR2 YNFKEQ. There are 16 residues in the CDR3. V lost 2 bases to trimming and J lost 1 base, with 12 bases between them. DNA for the CDR3: TGTGCCAGCAGCCAATTGGACGGGGGGTCTGGAAACACCATATATTTT. Its translation: CASSQLDGGSGNTIYF.

The chain employs TRBV30 and TRBJ1-2, with 8 bases lining up with TRBD1. The CDR3 contains 17 residues. Germline V gene sequence: CDR1 GTSNPN, CDR2 SVGIG (reference sequence). The V gene end was trimmed by 3 bases and the J gene end by 0 bases; junction bases not matched to a gene: 12. The CDR3 reads CAWSLNRQGLTNYGYTF. Here the CDR3 DNA reads TGTGCCTGGAGCCTTAACCGACAGGGGCTAACTAACTATGGCTACACCTTC.

The rearrangement links TRBV27 to TRBJ2-7; 9 bases line up with TRBD1. Germline V gene data show CDR1 as MNHEY and CDR2 as SMNVEV (reference sequence). V gave up 5 bases and J gave up 2 bases; unmatched junction bases: 7. The CDR3 is 15 amino acids. CDR3 protein: CASSRTGTGTYEQYF. CDR3 coding DNA: TGTGCCAGCAGTCGCACCGGGACAGGGACCTACGAGCAGTACTTC.